Listed below are T cell receptor beta chains from one sample, sequenced in a study of cytomegalovirus exposure and HLA in healthy donors. Profiled with immunoSEQ multiplex PCR; TCRdb holds only in-frame clones, not every one. Of 150,000 to 200,000 clones listed, 75% to 85% are singletons. The sample taken for sequencing was PBMCs. Every receptor here comes from a woman aged 45-65 years in good health and CMV-seronegative. The CDR3 runs from the conserved cysteine through the conserved F or W. The D gene is left open where the match is weak. Where a row states a size, it is once, few, many or the class of an expanded clone; other rows omit it.

abundance: -
j_gene: TRBJ2-5
v_gene: TRBV28
d_gene: -
CDR3aa: CASSLAGQQRTQYF
CDR3nt: TGTGCCAGCAGTTTAGCGGGGCAACAAAGGACCCAGTACTTC

abundance: -
j_gene: TRBJ1-5
v_gene: TRBV7-2
d_gene: -
CDR3aa: CASSRDNQPQHF
CDR3nt: TGTGCCAGCAGCCGGGACAATCAGCCCCAGCATTTT

abundance: once
j_gene: TRBJ2-3
v_gene: TRBV7-9
d_gene: -
CDR3aa: CSSSLADGGETDTQYF
CDR3nt: TGTTCCAGCAGCCTAGCCGACGGGGGAGAGACAGATACGCAGTATTTT

abundance: -
j_gene: TRBJ1-1
v_gene: TRBV6-5
d_gene: -
CDR3aa: CASRNGQNTEAFF
CDR3nt: TGTGCCAGCAGGAACGGACAGAACACTGAAGCTTTCTTT

abundance: -
j_gene: TRBJ1-6
v_gene: TRBV6-1
d_gene: -
CDR3aa: CASSEIRGSSYNSPLHF
CDR3nt: TGCGCCAGCAGTGAAATTAGAGGGAGCTCCTATAATTCACCCCTCCACTTT

abundance: -
j_gene: TRBJ2-5
v_gene: TRBV5-1
d_gene: TRBD2
CDR3aa: CASSLGLAGGREQYF
CDR3nt: TGCGCCAGCAGCTTGGGACTAGCGGGGGGCCGAGAGCAGTACTTC

abundance: -
j_gene: TRBJ2-3
v_gene: TRBV7-9
d_gene: TRBD2
CDR3aa: CASSFGLADTDTQYF
CDR3nt: TGTGCCAGCAGCTTCGGGCTAGCGGACACAGATACGCAGTATTTT

abundance: -
j_gene: TRBJ1-5
v_gene: TRBV28
d_gene: TRBD1
CDR3aa: CASSRGQGWNQPQHF
CDR3nt: TGTGCCAGCAGTCGAGGACAGGGGTGGAATCAGCCCCAGCATTTT

abundance: -
j_gene: TRBJ2-3
v_gene: TRBV4-2
d_gene: TRBD2
CDR3aa: CASSQEGLAGVASTDTQYF
CDR3nt: TGTGCCAGCAGCCAAGAGGGACTAGCGGGGGTCGCTAGCACAGATACGCAGTATTTT

abundance: -
j_gene: TRBJ1-3
v_gene: TRBV7-8
d_gene: -
CDR3aa: CASSHKEGSGNTIYF
CDR3nt: TGTGCCAGCAGCCATAAGGAGGGCTCTGGAAACACCATATATTTT

abundance: -
j_gene: TRBJ2-7
v_gene: TRBV6-1
d_gene: -
CDR3aa: CASSDRVPSYEQYF
CDR3nt: TGTGCCAGCAGTGACAGGGTCCCATCCTACGAGCAGTACTTC

abundance: -
j_gene: TRBJ2-7
v_gene: TRBV29-1
d_gene: TRBD2
CDR3aa: CSVWASGAYEQYF
CDR3nt: TGCAGCGTTTGGGCTAGCGGGGCCTACGAGCAGTACTTC

abundance: -
j_gene: TRBJ2-7
v_gene: TRBV28
d_gene: TRBD1
CDR3aa: CASRPDRGGSYEQYF
CDR3nt: TGTGCCAGCAGACCCGACAGGGGAGGCTCCTACGAGCAGTACTTC

abundance: once
j_gene: TRBJ2-2
v_gene: TRBV4-3
d_gene: TRBD1
CDR3aa: CASSQEGVTGAVAGELFF
CDR3nt: TGCGCCAGCAGCCAAGAAGGTGTGACAGGGGCGGTGGCCGGGGAGCTGTTTTTT

abundance: once
j_gene: TRBJ2-1
v_gene: TRBV2
d_gene: -
CDR3aa: CASSAVQVGDNEQFF
CDR3nt: TGTGCCAGCAGTGCGGTCCAGGTAGGGGACAATGAGCAGTTCTTC

abundance: -
j_gene: TRBJ1-1
v_gene: TRBV5-1
d_gene: -
CDR3aa: CASNSDRPNTEAFF
CDR3nt: TGCGCCAGCAACTCCGACAGACCCAACACTGAAGCTTTCTTT

abundance: -
j_gene: TRBJ1-1
v_gene: TRBV10-1
d_gene: -
CDR3aa: CASSDYELGNTEAFF
CDR3nt: TGCGCCAGCAGTGATTATGAGCTTGGGAACACTGAAGCTTTCTTT

abundance: few
j_gene: TRBJ1-2
v_gene: TRBV6-5
d_gene: -
CDR3aa: CASSLDSNYGYTF
CDR3nt: TGTGCCAGCAGCTTGGACAGTAACTATGGCTACACCTTC

abundance: once
j_gene: TRBJ1-1
v_gene: TRBV19
d_gene: -
CDR3aa: CASGDRNTEAFF
CDR3nt: TGTGCCAGCGGAGACAGAAACACTGAAGCTTTCTTT

abundance: -
j_gene: TRBJ1-5
v_gene: TRBV7-2
d_gene: -
CDR3aa: CASSPRGGYSNQPQHF
CDR3nt: TGTGCCAGCAGCCCGAGGGGGGGATATAGCAATCAGCCCCAGCATTTT

abundance: -
j_gene: TRBJ1-3
v_gene: TRBV6-5
d_gene: -
CDR3aa: CASSFLGQGSGSTIYF
CDR3nt: TGTGCCAGCAGTTTTTTGGGCCAAGGTTCTGGAAGCACCATATATTTT

abundance: once
j_gene: TRBJ2-2
v_gene: TRBV28
d_gene: -
CDR3aa: CASRPVVTGELFF
CDR3nt: TGTGCCAGCAGACCCGTAGTAACCGGGGAGCTGTTTTTT

abundance: -
j_gene: TRBJ2-2
v_gene: TRBV6-5
d_gene: -
CDR3aa: CASSYSPGSTGELFF
CDR3nt: TGTGCCAGCAGTTACTCCCCCGGGAGCACCGGGGAGCTGTTTTTT

abundance: -
j_gene: TRBJ2-7
v_gene: TRBV5-1
d_gene: -
CDR3aa: CASSFWGGYEQYF
CDR3nt: TGCGCCAGCAGCTTCTGGGGAGGCTACGAGCAGTACTTC

abundance: -
j_gene: TRBJ1-2
v_gene: TRBV30
d_gene: TRBD1
CDR3aa: CAWRGAGGPYTF
CDR3nt: TGTGCCTGGAGGGGGGCAGGGGGGCCCTACACCTTC

abundance: -
j_gene: TRBJ1-2
v_gene: TRBV28
d_gene: -
CDR3aa: CASSFRGGGGGYTF
CDR3nt: TGTGCCAGCAGTTTCCGAGGAGGAGGCGGTGGCTACACCTTC

abundance: -
j_gene: TRBJ2-5
v_gene: TRBV2
d_gene: -
CDR3aa: CASTGGGQSETQYF
CDR3nt: TGTGCCAGCACCGGAGGTGGACAGTCGGAGACCCAGTACTTC

abundance: -
j_gene: TRBJ2-1
v_gene: TRBV28
d_gene: TRBD2
CDR3aa: CASRTGTSYNEQFF
CDR3nt: TGTGCCAGCAGGACCGGGACTAGCTACAATGAGCAGTTCTTC

abundance: -
j_gene: TRBJ2-7
v_gene: TRBV2
d_gene: TRBD2
CDR3aa: CASSVLTSGGRNEQYF
CDR3nt: TGTGCCAGCAGTGTCCTCACTAGCGGGGGGAGAAACGAGCAGTACTTC

abundance: -
j_gene: TRBJ2-5
v_gene: TRBV11-2
d_gene: TRBD2
CDR3aa: CASSLAGGREETQYF
CDR3nt: TGTGCCAGCAGCTTGGCGGGAGGGCGGGAAGAGACCCAGTACTTC

abundance: -
j_gene: TRBJ2-1
v_gene: TRBV19
d_gene: TRBD2
CDR3aa: CASRGKAGPNNEQFF
CDR3nt: TGTGCCAGTAGGGGAAAAGCGGGACCAAACAATGAGCAGTTCTTC

abundance: few
j_gene: TRBJ1-2
v_gene: TRBV11-2
d_gene: -
CDR3aa: CASSLDLGQLYGYTF
CDR3nt: TGTGCCAGCAGCTTAGATCTCGGACAATTATATGGCTACACCTTC

abundance: -
j_gene: TRBJ1-5
v_gene: TRBV6-5
d_gene: -
CDR3aa: CASSLGVQPQHF
CDR3nt: TGTGCCAGCAGTTTAGGGGTTCAGCCCCAGCATTTT

abundance: -
j_gene: TRBJ1-4
v_gene: TRBV2
d_gene: TRBD1
CDR3aa: CATSAGTGEKLFF
CDR3nt: TGTGCCACCTCTGCTGGGACAGGCGAAAAACTGTTTTTT

abundance: once
j_gene: TRBJ1-5
v_gene: TRBV6-6
d_gene: -
CDR3aa: CASSYEQGLEPQHF
CDR3nt: TGTGCCAGCAGTTACGAGCAGGGGCTGGAGCCCCAGCATTTT

abundance: -
j_gene: TRBJ2-5
v_gene: TRBV7-9
d_gene: -
CDR3aa: CASSPGGSAETQYF
CDR3nt: TGTGCCAGCAGCCCCGGGGGTAGCGCGGAGACCCAGTACTTC

abundance: -
j_gene: TRBJ1-2
v_gene: TRBV4-3
d_gene: TRBD1
CDR3aa: CASSQGGTGALYGYTF
CDR3nt: TGCGCCAGCAGCCAAGGAGGGACAGGGGCTTTGTATGGCTACACCTTC

abundance: -
j_gene: TRBJ2-7
v_gene: TRBV27
d_gene: -
CDR3aa: CASSFSPTQGVGYEQYF
CDR3nt: TGTGCCAGCAGTTTCTCGCCCACGCAGGGTGTAGGTTACGAGCAGTACTTC

abundance: -
j_gene: TRBJ2-1
v_gene: TRBV4-3
d_gene: TRBD2
CDR3aa: CASSQTPEAGGRSGEQFF
CDR3nt: TGCGCCAGCAGCCAAACCCCCGAGGCGGGGGGCCGTTCTGGGGAGCAGTTCTTC

abundance: few
j_gene: TRBJ1-5
v_gene: TRBV28
d_gene: -
CDR3aa: CASRYWHRDNQPQHF
CDR3nt: TGTGCCAGCAGATACTGGCACAGGGACAATCAGCCCCAGCATTTT

abundance: -
j_gene: TRBJ2-7
v_gene: TRBV27
d_gene: TRBD1
CDR3aa: CASSLSRTGDGEQYF
CDR3nt: TGTGCCAGCAGTTTATCGAGGACAGGGGACGGCGAGCAGTACTTC

abundance: -
j_gene: TRBJ2-7
v_gene: TRBV27
d_gene: TRBD2
CDR3aa: CASRLAGGPGEQYF
CDR3nt: TGTGCCAGCCGACTAGCGGGAGGTCCCGGCGAGCAGTACTTC

abundance: -
j_gene: TRBJ2-3
v_gene: TRBV28
d_gene: TRBD2
CDR3aa: CASSPLAATDTQYF
CDR3nt: TGTGCCAGCAGTCCACTAGCGGCCACAGATACGCAGTATTTT

abundance: -
j_gene: TRBJ1-2
v_gene: TRBV7-2
d_gene: -
CDR3aa: CASTPQGLNYGYTF
CDR3nt: TGTGCCAGCACCCCCCAGGGGTTGAACTATGGCTACACCTTC

abundance: -
j_gene: TRBJ2-1
v_gene: TRBV7-9
d_gene: TRBD1
CDR3aa: CASSLDRTGADNEQFF
CDR3nt: TGTGCCAGCAGCTTAGATAGGACAGGGGCGGACAATGAGCAGTTCTTC

abundance: -
j_gene: TRBJ2-1
v_gene: TRBV5-4
d_gene: -
CDR3aa: CASSLGTSSHNEQFF
CDR3nt: TGTGCCAGCAGCTTGGGTACTAGCTCCCACAATGAGCAGTTCTTC

abundance: -
j_gene: TRBJ1-6
v_gene: TRBV18
d_gene: TRBD1
CDR3aa: CASSLQQGINSPLHF
CDR3nt: TGTGCCAGCTCACTCCAACAGGGGATTAATTCACCCCTCCACTTT

abundance: -
j_gene: TRBJ2-5
v_gene: TRBV5-1
d_gene: -
CDR3aa: CAIPREESAETQYF
CDR3nt: TGCGCCATTCCACGCGAGGAGTCCGCGGAGACCCAGTACTTC

abundance: -
j_gene: TRBJ1-4
v_gene: TRBV27
d_gene: -
CDR3aa: CASSPPGGEKLFF
CDR3nt: TGTGCCAGCAGTCCCCCCGGTGGTGAAAAACTGTTTTTT

abundance: -
j_gene: TRBJ2-7
v_gene: TRBV4-3
d_gene: -
CDR3aa: CASSQAYSGYESYEQYF
CDR3nt: TGCGCCAGCAGCCAAGCATATTCGGGATACGAGTCCTACGAGCAGTACTTC

abundance: -
j_gene: TRBJ1-2
v_gene: TRBV27
d_gene: TRBD1
CDR3aa: CASSLTGTGSGYTF
CDR3nt: TGTGCCAGCAGTTTAACCGGGACAGGGAGTGGCTACACCTTC